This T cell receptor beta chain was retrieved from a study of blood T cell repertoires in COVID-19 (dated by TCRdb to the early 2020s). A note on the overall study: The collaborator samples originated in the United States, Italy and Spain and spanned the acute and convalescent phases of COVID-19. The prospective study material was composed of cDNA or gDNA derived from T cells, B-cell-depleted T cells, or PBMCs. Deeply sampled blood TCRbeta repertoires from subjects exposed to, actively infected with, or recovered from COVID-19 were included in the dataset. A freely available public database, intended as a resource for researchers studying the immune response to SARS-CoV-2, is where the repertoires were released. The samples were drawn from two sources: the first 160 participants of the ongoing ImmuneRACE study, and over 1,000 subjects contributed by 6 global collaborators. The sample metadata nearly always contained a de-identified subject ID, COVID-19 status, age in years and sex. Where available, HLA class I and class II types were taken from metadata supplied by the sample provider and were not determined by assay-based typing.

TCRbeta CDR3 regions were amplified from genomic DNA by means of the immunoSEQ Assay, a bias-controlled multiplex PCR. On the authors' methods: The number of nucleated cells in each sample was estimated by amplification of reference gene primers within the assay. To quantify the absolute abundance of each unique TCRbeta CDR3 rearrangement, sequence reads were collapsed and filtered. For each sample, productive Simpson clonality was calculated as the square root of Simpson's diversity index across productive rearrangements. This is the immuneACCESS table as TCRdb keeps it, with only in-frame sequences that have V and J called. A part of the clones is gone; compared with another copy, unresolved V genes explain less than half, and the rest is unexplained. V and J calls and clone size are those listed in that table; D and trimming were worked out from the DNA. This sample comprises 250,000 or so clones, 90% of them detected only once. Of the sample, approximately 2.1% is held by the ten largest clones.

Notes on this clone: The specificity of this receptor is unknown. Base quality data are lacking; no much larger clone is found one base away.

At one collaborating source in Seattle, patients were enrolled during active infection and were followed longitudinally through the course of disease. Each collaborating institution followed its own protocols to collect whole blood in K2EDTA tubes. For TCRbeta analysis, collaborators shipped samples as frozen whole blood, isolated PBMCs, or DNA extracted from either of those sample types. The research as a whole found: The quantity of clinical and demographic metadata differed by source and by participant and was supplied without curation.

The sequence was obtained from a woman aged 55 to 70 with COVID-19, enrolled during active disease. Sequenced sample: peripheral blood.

The CDR3 protein sequence reads: CASSYSIDSAGNTIYF. The DNA sequence is TGTGCCAGCAGTTACTCGATAGATAGCGCGGGAAACACCATATATTTT. The rearrangement joined TRBV6-6 to TRBJ1-3; the D gene cannot be named for sure. Relative to germline, V is 0 bases shorter and J is 4 bases shorter, with 13 bases between their ends. The germline V gene (reference sequence) provides CDR1 MNHNY and CDR2 SVGAGI. The CDR3, from cysteine to phenylalanine, totals 16 residues. Just CDR3 DNA is preserved here, 48 bases in frame from base 1.